A single sample gave rise to the 26 T cell receptor beta chains below, sequenced in a study of T cells after yellow fever vaccination. MiXCR, run by TCRdb on the 5' RACE reads, gives a single entry per CDR3 protein. The table has a few hundred thousand distinct CDR3 sequences, 3% to 4.5% seen once. The source was PBMCs, collected 5 days after the yellow fever booster vaccination. These receptors were collected from a man younger than 30 who received the YFV17D yellow fever vaccine.

The J gene is TRBJ1-2, the V gene TRBV20-1; D not certain. The ends were cut back, 7 bases at V and 3 bases at J, with 18 bases in the middle. Germline CDR1 is DFQATT and CDR2 is SNEGSKA (reference sequence). There are 14 residues in the CDR3. The CDR3: CSVPSPRTDYGYTF. The CDR3, as DNA: TGCAGTGTCCCAAGCCCCAGAACTGACTATGGCTACACCTTC.

This clonotype was recorded many times. The V call is TRBV29-1, the J call TRBJ1-4; D not resolved. Germline-derived CDR1 and CDR2 are SQVTM and ANQGSEA. The CDR3 covers 12 residues. With 3 bases removed from V and 4 bases from J, the gap between germline ends came to 6 bases. The CDR3 loop is CSVEADNEKLFF. In DNA form, the CDR3 reads TGCAGCGTTGAGGCGGATAATGAAAAACTGTTTTTT.

This clonotype was observed a handful of times. This chain links TRBV7-8 with TRBJ2-1; 10 bases map to TRBD2. Germline loops: CDR1 SGHVS, CDR2 FQNEAQ. V lost 5 bases to trimming and J lost 10 bases; unmatched junction nucleotides: 14. The CDR3 is 16 residues long. The CDR3 nucleotides are TGTGCCAGCAGCCAGAAGTTGGCTAGCGGGGGAGACGAGCAGTTCTTC. Amino acid sequence: CASSQKLASGGDEQFF.

The CDR3 bases are TGTGCCAGCAGCCAGAGTACCGGGCCTCCTAACTATGGCTACACCTTC. This gives the protein CASSQSTGPPNYGYTF. J is TRBJ1-2 and V is TRBV13; D not certain. Looked up from germline, CDR1 is PRHDT and CDR2 is FYEKMQ (reference sequence). This CDR3 spans 16 amino acids. V gave up 5 bases and J gave up 0 bases, with 16 bases separating them. The entire variable domain, with the rest obtained from reference TRBV13 and TRBJ1-2, is as follows: AAGVIQSPRHLIKEKRETATLKCYPIPRHDTVYWYQQGPGQDPQFLISFYEKMQSDKGSIPDRFSAQQFSDYHSELNMSSLELGDSALYFCASSQSTGPPNYGYTFGSGTRLTVV.

This clonotype was recorded many times. The chain is built from TRBV20-1 and TRBJ1-6, with a weak D call TRBD1 (5 bases). Germline V gene sequence: CDR1 DFQATT, CDR2 SNEGSKA (reference sequence). Trimming took off 2 bases at V and 5 bases at J, with 13 bases between the two ends. This CDR3 is 15 amino acids long. For the CDR3, the DNA is TGCAGTGCTAGAAGCGAGGGGACTCATAATTCACCCCTCCACTTT. Encoded protein: CSARSEGTHNSPLHF.

Many counts were recorded for this clonotype. This sequence joins TRBV19 and TRBJ1-6, with 8 bases identical to TRBD1. Trimming removed 7 bases from V and 7 bases from J; junction bases left unmatched: 6. The CDR3 runs to 14 residues. Germline V lookup: CDR1 LNHDA, CDR2 SQIVND (reference sequence). CDR3 nucleotides: TGTGCCAGTAACCTGGACAGGGTAAATTCACCCCTCCACTTT. Residues: CASNLDRVNSPLHF.

Many counts were recorded for this clonotype. The chain employs TRBV21-1 and TRBJ1-5; TRBD1 is the table's D call, not checked against the DNA. TRBV21-1 represents a pseudogene. The CDR3 sequence is 14 residues long. The CDR3 here is CASSKGGADQPQHF. The CDR3 region has the DNA TGTGCCAGCAGCAAAGGGGGTGCCGATCAGCCCCAGCATTTT.

This clonotype was found many times. The V and J genes are TRBV27 and TRBJ1-5; D not certain. Looked up from germline, CDR1 is MNHEY and CDR2 is SMNVEV (reference sequence). The V and J ends lost 5 bases and 1 base respectively, with 9 bases between them. The CDR3 extends over 14 amino acids. The CDR3 protein is CASSAGSSNQPQHF. CDR3 DNA sequence: TGTGCCAGCAGTGCGGGATCAAGCAATCAGCCCCAGCATTTT.

The gene calls are TRBV18 and TRBJ1-5; no reliable D call. Looked up from germline, CDR1 is KGHSH and CDR2 is LQKENI. Between the trimmed V and J ends, which lost 3 bases and 6 bases, there was a span of 9 bases. There are 13 residues in the CDR3. The CDR3 region has the DNA TGTGCCAGCTCACCTTACCACGGTCAGCCCCAGCATTTT. Residues: CASSPYHGQPQHF.

This clonotype was seen ten or more times. The chain employs TRBV6-6 and TRBJ1-4; D is ambiguous. The V and J ends lost 4 bases and 5 bases respectively, with 8 bases between them. The CDR3 covers 13 residues. CDR1 and CDR2 (germline): MNHNY, SVGAGI (reference sequence). The CDR3 coding sequence is TGTGCCAGCAGTTCAACCGCGAATGAAAAACTGTTTTTT. It codes for CASSSTANEKLFF.

The chain couples TRBV5-1 to TRBJ2-2; no firm D call. The CDR3 covers 16 residues. Trimming removed 0 bases at V and 2 bases at J, with 11 bases between. The germline V gene has CDR1 SGHRS and CDR2 YFSETQ. The CDR3 region is CASSLAIASNTGELFF. CDR3 coding DNA: TGCGCCAGCAGCTTGGCCATAGCCTCAAACACCGGGGAGCTGTTTTTT.

The chain combines TRBV29-1 with TRBJ1-5; weak D call: TRBD1 (5 bases). V lost 4 bases, J lost 6 bases, and 16 bases lay in between. The CDR3 contains 14 residues. The germline CDR1 and CDR2 sequences are SQVTM and ANQGSEA. The CDR3 protein is CSVAVGGIGQPQHF. In DNA form, the CDR3 reads TGCAGCGTTGCAGTCGGGGGGATCGGTCAGCCCCAGCATTTT.

DNA for the CDR3: TGCAGTGCTAGTTCCTATAGGGGGTCTGAAGCTTTCTTT. It yields the protein CSASSYRGSEAFF. This chain uses TRBV20-1 with TRBJ1-1; D may be TRBD1 (6 bases). Germline values: CDR1 DFQATT, CDR2 SNEGSKA (reference sequence). The length of the CDR3 is 13 residues. The germline V and J ends were trimmed by 3 bases and 6 bases, with 14 bases remaining between them.

This clonotype was seen ten or more times. The rearrangement uses TRBV10-3 and TRBJ1-2; 8 positions agree with TRBD1. The J segment lost 4 bases and the V segment lost 6 bases, leaving 4 bases of the junction unmatched. The germline gives CDR1 ENHRY, CDR2 SYGVKD. The CDR3 sequence is 13 residues long. The CDR3 here is CAISDQGAYGYTF. The CDR3 DNA reads TGTGCCATCAGCGACCAGGGGGCCTATGGCTACACCTTC.

This chain uses TRBV4-1 with TRBJ1-5; D may be TRBD1 (5 bases). This CDR3 contains 15 residues. Between the trimmed V and J ends, which lost 1 base and 0 bases, there was a span of 7 bases. Germline CDR1 MGHRA, CDR2 YSYEKL. CDR3 sequence: CASSQGDASNQPQHF. CDR3 sequence (DNA): TGCGCCAGCAGCCAAGGGGACGCTAGCAATCAGCCCCAGCATTTT.

This clonotype was observed a few times. This chain links TRBV5-1 with TRBJ1-2; D ambiguous. The CDR3 length is 13 residues. The V gene lost 0 bases and the J gene lost 4 bases, with 7 bases spanning the gap. The germline V gene encodes CDR1 SGHRS and CDR2 YFSETQ. The CDR3 coding sequence is TGCGCCAGCAGCTTGGGGGGTCCCTATGGCTACACCTTC. This codes for CASSLGGPYGYTF.

This chain uses TRBV5-1 with TRBJ2-3, with no clear D. This CDR3 is built from 13 residues. In germline, CDR1 is SGHRS, CDR2 YFSETQ. V was cut by 0 bases and J by 4 bases, with 6 bases left in between. The CDR3 is CASSLVSPDTQYF. The CDR3, as DNA: TGCGCCAGCAGCTTGGTGTCGCCAGATACGCAGTATTTT.

Ten or more counts support this clonotype. The CDR3 sequence: CASSYRGDTEAFF. CDR3 in DNA: TGTGCCAGCAGTTACCGGGGGGACACTGAAGCTTTCTTT. The gene calls are TRBV6-5 and TRBJ1-1, with D possibly matching TRBD1 (5 bases). The CDR3 runs 13 residues. Germline assignment: CDR1 MNHEY and CDR2 SVGAGI. Trimming pared 2 bases from V and 3 bases from J, leaving 7 bases between.

In this sample, this clonotype turned up a few times. The V gene is TRBV7-9, the J gene TRBJ2-5; TRBD2 agrees at 8 bases. With 3 bases clipped from V and 4 bases from J, the junction kept 4 bases outside the gene matches. The CDR3 extends over 14 amino acids. CDR1 is SEHNR, CDR2 FQNEAQ, per germline (reference sequence). The CDR3 DNA reads TGTGCCAGCAGCTTCTCACGGGGGGGAGAGACCCAGTACTTC. Its translation: CASSFSRGGETQYF.

This clonotype was counted many times. The chain is built from TRBV5-1 and TRBJ2-1; D may be TRBD1 (6 bases). CDR1 SGHRS and CDR2 YFSETQ come from the germline V gene. There are 15 residues in the CDR3. V lost 0 bases to trimming and J lost 5 bases, with 12 bases between them. The CDR3 coding sequence is TGCGCCAGCAGCTTGGACCCAGGGGCAGACAATGAGCAGTTCTTC. Translating it yields CASSLDPGADNEQFF.

The V gene is TRBV28, the J gene TRBJ1-2; D not resolved. The CDR3 is made up of 13 amino acids. Germline V lookup: CDR1 MDHEN, CDR2 SYDVKM. Deletions cut 2 bases from V and 2 bases from J, with 6 bases between. The CDR3 coding sequence is TGTGCCAGCAGTTTAACACAGAACTATGGCTACACCTTC. Residues: CASSLTQNYGYTF.

This clonotype turned up a few times. The rearrangement joins TRBV19 to TRBJ2-2; TRBD1 might be the D (5 bases). The CDR3 is 13 amino acids. The germline gives CDR1 LNHDA, CDR2 SQIVND (reference sequence). The V gene lost 7 bases and the J gene lost 7 bases, with 13 bases spanning the gap. As DNA, the CDR3 is TGTGCCAGTATAGGCAGGGCGAACGGGGAGCTGTTTTTT. This gives the protein CASIGRANGELFF.

The table lists this clonotype with many counts. V gene TRBV4-1 combines with J gene TRBJ1-1; 9 positions agree with TRBD1. V trimming: 1 base; J trimming: 5 bases; junction bases outside the gene matches: 2. CDR1 and CDR2 (germline): MGHRA, YSYEKL. This CDR3 has 14 residues. In DNA form, the CDR3 reads TGCGCCAGCAGCCAAGGGACAGGGGATACTGAAGCTTTCTTT. It specifies CASSQGTGDTEAFF.

The chain links TRBV19 to TRBJ2-1, with D perhaps matching TRBD2 (5 bases). This CDR3 contains 15 residues. Trimming removed 6 bases at V and 0 bases at J, with 12 bases between. Per germline, CDR1 LNHDA and CDR2 SQIVND (reference sequence). This chain's CDR3 is CASSPQTISYNEQFF. CDR3 nucleotides: TGTGCCAGTAGCCCGCAGACTATCTCCTACAATGAGCAGTTCTTC.

This clonotype occurred many times. The rearrangement uses TRBV20-1 and TRBJ1-2; D may be TRBD1 (5 bases). The ends were cut back, 0 bases at V and 4 bases at J, with 21 bases in the middle. Germline CDR1 is DFQATT and CDR2 is SNEGSKA (reference sequence). This CDR3 has 17 amino acids. In DNA, the CDR3 is TGCAGTGCTAGAGATCGGGGTGGAGGGGCGTCTCTCTATGGCTACACCTTC. This translates into CSARDRGGGASLYGYTF.

This clonotype was seen at least ten times. V and J are TRBV7-9 and TRBJ1-5; D gene unclear. Trimming took 5 bases from V and 0 from J, leaving 8 bases between them. The length of the CDR3 is 14 residues. Germline assignment: CDR1 SEHNR and CDR2 FQNEAQ (reference sequence). CDR3 amino acids: CASSPWDSNQPQHF. Written as DNA, the CDR3 is TGTGCCAGCAGCCCCTGGGATAGCAATCAGCCCCAGCATTTT. Using reference TRBV7-9 and TRBJ1-5 for the parts outside the CDR3, the full variable domain is DTGVSQNPRHKITKRGQNVTFRCDPISEHNRLYWYRQTLGQGPEFLTYFQNEAQLEKSRLLSDRFSAERPKGSFSTLEIQRTEQGDSAMYLCASSPWDSNQPQHFGDGTRLSIL.